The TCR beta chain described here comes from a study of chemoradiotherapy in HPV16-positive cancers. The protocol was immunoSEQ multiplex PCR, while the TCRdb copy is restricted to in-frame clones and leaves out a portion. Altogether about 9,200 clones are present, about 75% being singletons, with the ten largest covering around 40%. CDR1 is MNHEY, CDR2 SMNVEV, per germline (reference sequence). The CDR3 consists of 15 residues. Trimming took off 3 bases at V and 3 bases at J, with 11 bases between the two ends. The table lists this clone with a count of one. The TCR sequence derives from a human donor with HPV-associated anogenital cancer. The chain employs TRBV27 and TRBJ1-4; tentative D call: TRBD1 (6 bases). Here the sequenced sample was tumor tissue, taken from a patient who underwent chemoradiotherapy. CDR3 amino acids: CASSFGQGSNEKLFF. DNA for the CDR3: TGTGCCAGCAGTTTTGGGCAGGGGTCTAATGAAAAACTGTTTTTT.